This TCR beta chain was documented in a study of lymphopenia after photon versus proton radiotherapy. General observations from the study: In patients who died, overall survival fell as post-nadir TCR diversity dropped more. Relative stability marked proton patients; photon patients lost diversity and naive cells. After lymphocyte nadir, photon-treated repertoires showed oligoclonal expansion, especially CD8+ Temra. Survival link was tested only in deceased patients; proton benefit remains a possibility.

TCRdb's table, derived via immunoSEQ multiplex PCR, lists solely in-frame clones and lacks some. The sample lists more than 20,000 clones, roughly four fifths occurring once. To note about this clone: Its antigen is as yet unknown.

Germline-derived CDR1 and CDR2 are KGHSH and LQKENI. The CDR3 runs to 16 residues. Between the trimmed V and J ends, which lost 3 bases and 6 bases, there was a span of 20 bases. This TCR derives from a woman in her 50s with pancreatic cancer. The chain joins TRBV18 to TRBJ1-2; D is unresolved. The sequencing used peripheral blood, collected from a patient treated with photon-based radiotherapy. The CDR3 nucleotides are TGTGCCAGCTCACCGCGAGTGGGTGACGAAAGGGATGGCTACACCTTC. Translating gives CASSPRVGDERDGYTF.